These 16 T cell receptor beta chains came from one sample sequenced in a study of siplizumab effects on memory and regulatory T cells. The table came from immunoSEQ multiplex PCR; TCRdb's copy has only in-frame clones and leaves some out. The sample gives 90,000 to 120,000 clones, more than 85% of which show up once; roughly 2.7% is in the top ten. The source material was CD4+ T cells sorted from blood. These receptors originate from a human donor in good health. Some clones in this sample may be carry-over from other donors' samples.

The rearrangement uses TRBV29-1 and TRBJ2-5; no firm D call. The germline V gene has CDR1 SQVTM and CDR2 ANQGSEA. With 4 bases removed from V and 4 bases from J, the gap between germline ends came to 4 bases. This CDR3 comprises 10 residues. The DNA for the CDR3 is TGCAGCGTTGTCGGAGAGACCCAGTACTTC. Translation gives CSVVGETQYF.

The V and J genes are TRBV5-1 and TRBJ2-5; D gene unclear. The CDR3 covers 13 residues. V shed 5 bases and J shed 5 bases, with 13 bases lying between them. Per the germline V gene, CDR1 is SGHRS and CDR2 is YFSETQ. The CDR3 bases are TGCGCCAGCAGTCAGTCTCTGGAGGAGACCCAGTACTTC. Encoded protein: CASSQSLEETQYF.

The chain recombines TRBV6-4 with TRBJ2-7; 7 nucleotides agree with TRBD1. The CDR3 totals 14 residues. Germline V gene lookup returns CDR1 MRHNA and CDR2 SNTAGT. J gave up 4 bases and V 7 bases, and 10 bases lay outside the gene matches. CDR3 sequence reads: CASTLTGEIYEQYF. The DNA for the CDR3 is TGTGCCAGCACCCTCACAGGGGAGATTTACGAGCAGTACTTC.

The V gene is TRBV7-9, the J gene TRBJ1-2; TRBD1 agrees at 8 bases. Germline V lookup: CDR1 SEHNR, CDR2 FQNEAQ (reference sequence). With 1 base clipped from V and 1 base from J, the junction kept 2 bases outside the gene matches. This CDR3 comprises 15 residues. CDR3 region: CASSLGDRGNYGYTF. CDR3 sequence (DNA): TGTGCCAGCAGCTTAGGAGACAGGGGTAACTATGGCTACACCTTC.

This clone was counted once. V usage is TRBV5-1 and J usage is TRBJ2-1; a possible D gene is TRBD1 (5 bases). Deletions cut 2 bases from V and 1 base from J, with 10 bases between. The CDR3 is 15 amino acids. Germline CDR1 SGHRS, CDR2 YFSETQ. DNA of the CDR3: TGCGCCAGCAGCTTAGCAGGGCGTTCCTACAATGAGCAGTTCTTC. Amino acid sequence: CASSLAGRSYNEQFF.

The genes are TRBV5-8 and TRBJ2-1; no definite D call. V lost 0 bases and J lost 3, with 7 bases in between. Germline CDR1 and CDR2: SGHTS and YDEGEE. CDR3 length: 14 residues. The DNA of the CDR3 is TGTGCCAGCAGCTTGGGTCGGGTCTACAATGAGCAGTTCTTC. This sequence encodes CASSLGRVYNEQFF.

The chain joins TRBV6-5 to TRBJ1-1; D call uncertain. The V end was cut by 0 bases, the J end by 7 bases, with 12 bases between. The CDR3 is 14 residues long. Germline V gene data show CDR1 as MNHEY and CDR2 as SVGAGI. CDR3: CASSYSIPGSEAFF. The CDR3 DNA follows: TGTGCCAGCAGTTACTCTATCCCGGGGAGTGAAGCTTTCTTT.

The J gene is TRBJ1-1, the V gene TRBV6-5; unclear D gene. V was shortened by 2 bases and J by 10 bases, with 17 bases between the two germline ends. Looked up from germline, CDR1 is MNHEY and CDR2 is SVGAGI. This CDR3 region has 14 residues. The CDR3 DNA reads TGTGCCAGCAGTTACCGTACCTCAGGCCCGAGAGCTTTCTTT. This gives the protein CASSYRTSGPRAFF.

The chain couples TRBV6-1 to TRBJ2-2, with a weak D call TRBD2 (6 bases). The CDR3 length is 18 residues. Trimming removed 2 bases from V and 3 bases from J, with 19 bases in between. Germline V gene lookup returns CDR1 MNHNS and CDR2 SASEGT. CDR3 residues: CASSEFLPAGPDTGELFF. The CDR3 DNA sequence: TGTGCCAGCAGTGAATTCTTACCTGCGGGGCCTGACACCGGGGAGCTGTTTTTT.

The chain joins TRBV11-2 to TRBJ2-5; D perhaps matches TRBD1 (6 bases). The closer fit of TRBJ2-7 to the DNA end suggests the J call may be wrong. There are 15 residues in the CDR3. Germline CDR1 reads SGHAT; CDR2 reads FQNNGV. The CDR3 reads CASSPSGDPTYEQYF. The CDR3 bases are TGTGCCAGCAGCCCCTCAGGGGACCCGACCTACGAGCAGTACTTC.

V is TRBV5-1 and J is TRBJ2-1, with a tentative D call TRBD2 (6 bases). This CDR3 contains 15 residues. Per the germline V gene, CDR1 is SGHRS and CDR2 is YFSETQ. Deletions cut 1 base from V and 9 bases from J, with 17 bases between. CDR3 sequence (DNA): TGCGCCAGCAGCTTGTCTCGCGGGGACGCCGGTGAGCAGTTCTTC. This gives the protein CASSLSRGDAGEQFF. The full variable domain, completed using reference TRBV5-1 and TRBJ2-1, is KAGVTQTPRYLIKTRGQQVTLSCSPISGHRSVSWYQQTPGQGLQFLFEYFSETQRNKGNFPGRFSGRQFSNSRSEMNVSTLELGDSALYLCASSLSRGDAGEQFFGPGTRLTVL.

The gene calls are TRBV7-6 and TRBJ2-1; 10 bases map to TRBD2. V shed 6 bases and J 7 bases; nucleotides not matched to a gene: 9. Germline CDR1 reads SGHVS; CDR2 reads FNYEAQ. The CDR3 has 15 amino acids. CDR3 sequence (DNA): TGTGCCAGCAGTCTCATAGCGGGAGGAAAGAATGAGCAGTTCTTC. The encoded protein is CASSLIAGGKNEQFF.

This sequence joins TRBV5-1 and TRBJ2-1, with 7 bases that match TRBD2. The CDR3 is 15 amino acids. Trimming at V came to 4 bases and at J to 9 bases, leaving 13 bases not matched to a gene. From germline, CDR1 is SGHRS and CDR2 YFSETQ. CDR3 sequence (DNA): TGCGCCAGCAGCACTTCGGCGGGAGAGTGGAGTGAGCAGTTCTTC. It translates to CASSTSAGEWSEQFF.

This chain links TRBV6-1 with TRBJ2-1, with D possibly TRBD1 on 5 matching bases. The V end was cut by 6 bases, the J end by 4 bases, with 7 bases between. Germline CDR1 is MNHNS and CDR2 is SASEGT. The CDR3 has 12 residues. DNA for the CDR3: TGTGCCAGCAGCAGACAGTACAATGAGCAGTTCTTC. It specifies CASSRQYNEQFF.

The chain employs TRBV19 and TRBJ2-2, with 9 bases fitting TRBD2. Per germline, CDR1 LNHDA and CDR2 SQIVND (reference sequence). This CDR3 has 14 residues. Unmatched junction bases numbered 7, after V lost 9 bases and J lost 5 bases. The CDR3 coding sequence is TGTGCCAGCAAACTAGCGGGCACGACCGGGGAGCTGTTTTTT. Its translation: CASKLAGTTGELFF.

Comments on this clone: A junction boundary mismatches the germline segment, possibly from a read error. The V and J genes are TRBV14 and TRBJ2-3; 7 bases line up with TRBD1. The CDR3 runs to 16 residues. CDR1 is SGHDN, CDR2 FVKESK, per germline. This CDR3 reads CASSEDRVRITDTQYF. The CDR3 DNA is TGTGCCAGCAGCGAAGACAGGGTCCGAATAACAGATACGCAGTATTTT.